This TCR beta chain was retrieved from a study of blood T cells in healthy people across ages. The CDR3 sequence is 14 residues long. V lost 5 bases and J lost 3, with 14 bases in between. Of note for this clonotype: Antigen: not known.

A second PCR, run for about 7 to 11 cycles, used a sample-barcoded 5' primer plus a J-beta primer mix. TCRdb recomputed calls from the 5' RACE reads with MiXCR, one row per CDR3 protein. Of more than 1,400,000 distinct CDR3 sequences in the sample, approximately 38% are singletons; the top ten hold roughly 8.2%. Findings and limits, study-wide: Roughly linearly, TCR beta diversity per million T cells fell as age increased.

The source of this sequence is a woman younger than 35 in good health. The chain recombines TRBV12-3 or TRBV12-4 with TRBJ2-7; D possibly corresponds to TRBD2 (6 bases). The source material was blood. CDR3 sequence (DNA): TGTGCCAGCAGTCTGGGGGGAATTGACTACGAGCAGTACTTC. It translates to CASSLGGIDYEQYF.